This T cell receptor (beta chain) is drawn from a study of T cell repertoires in cytomegalovirus infection. Overall study findings and caveats: Carriage of CMV together with the relevant HLA was identifiable through cumulative public TCR beta family frequency.

One entry per CDR3 protein results from TCRdb running MiXCR on the reads. The table records around 530,000 distinct CDR3 sequences, 26% of them present only once. In germline, CDR1 is SGHNT, CDR2 YENEEA. The CDR3 is 14 residues long. Germline trimming cut 1 base from V and 3 bases from J; bases unmatched to any gene: 2. This clonotype was observed at least ten times. Its antigen is unknown. The sequence was obtained from a human donor in good health (CMV status not recorded). Some clones in this sample may be carry-over from other donors' samples. Sequencing was done on a sample of PBMCs. The J gene is TRBJ1-1, the V gene TRBV11-3, with TRBD1 matching over 7 bases. The CDR3 is CASSLGQGDTEAFF. CDR3 DNA sequence: TGTGCCAGCAGCTTAGGGCAGGGGGACACTGAAGCTTTCTTT.